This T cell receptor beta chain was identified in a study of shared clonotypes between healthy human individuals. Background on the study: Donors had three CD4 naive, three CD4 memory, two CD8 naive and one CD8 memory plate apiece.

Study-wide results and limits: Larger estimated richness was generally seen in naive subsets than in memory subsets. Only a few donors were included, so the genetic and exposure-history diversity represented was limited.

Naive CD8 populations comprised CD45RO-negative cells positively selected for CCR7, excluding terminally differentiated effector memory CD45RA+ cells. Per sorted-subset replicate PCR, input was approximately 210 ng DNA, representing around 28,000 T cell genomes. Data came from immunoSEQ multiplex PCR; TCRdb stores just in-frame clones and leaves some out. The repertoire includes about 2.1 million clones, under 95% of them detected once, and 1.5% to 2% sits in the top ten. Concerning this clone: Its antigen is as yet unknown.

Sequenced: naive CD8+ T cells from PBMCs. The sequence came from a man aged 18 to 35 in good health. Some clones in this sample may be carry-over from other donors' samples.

CDR3 coding DNA: TGTGCCAGCAGCCCCCGGGACAAAGCAGATACGCAGTATTTT. This translates into CASSPRDKADTQYF. The chain uses TRBV7-3 and TRBJ2-3; maybe TRBD1 (6 bases). V shed 5 bases and J shed 4 bases, with 13 bases lying between them. The CDR3 has 14 residues. Germline CDR1 reads SGHTA; CDR2 reads FQGTGA.